These 27 T cell receptor beta chains came from one sample sequenced in a study of shared clonotypes between healthy human individuals. The table came from immunoSEQ multiplex PCR; TCRdb's copy has only in-frame clones and leaves some out. The table lists about 2.2 million clones, 90% to 95% of them singletons. CD8 cells regarded as naive lacked CD45RO, were positively chosen for CCR7, and omitted terminally differentiated effector memory CD45RA+ cells. Sequencing used naive CD8+ T cells from PBMCs. These receptors came from a man between 18 and 35 years old in good health. Some clones in this sample may be carry-over from other donors' samples.

The chain links TRBV6-1 to TRBJ2-1, with 9 positions matching TRBD2. Germline values: CDR1 MNHNS, CDR2 SASEGT. CDR3 length equals 18 residues. Trimming took 1 base from V and 2 from J; bases not matched to a gene: 9. In DNA form, the CDR3 reads TGTGCCAGCAGTGAAGGGAACGCGCGGGAGGGCCCCTACAATGAGCAGTTCTTC. Translating gives CASSEGNAREGPYNEQFF.

The rearrangement uses TRBV6-5 and TRBJ2-7; TRBD1 matches at 7 bases. Germline V gene lookup returns CDR1 MNHEY and CDR2 SVGAGI. The CDR3 contains 16 residues. The V segment lost 0 bases and the J segment 6 bases; nucleotides outside the gene matches: 11. The CDR3 DNA reads as TGTGCCAGCAGTTACTCATCGGGACAGTTCGTTTTCGAGCAGTACTTC. It yields the protein CASSYSSGQFVFEQYF.

The chain combines TRBV27 with TRBJ2-7; 7 nucleotides match TRBD1. This CDR3 is built from 13 residues. The V gene end was trimmed by 2 bases and the J gene end by 6 bases; junction bases not matched to a gene: 4. In germline, CDR1 is MNHEY, CDR2 SMNVEV (reference sequence). CDR3 DNA: TGTGCCAGCAGTTTAGAAGCAGGGGGCGAGCAGTACTTC. Translated: CASSLEAGGEQYF.

The chain links TRBV28 to TRBJ2-1; 8 bases align to TRBD1. J gave up 3 bases and V 5 bases, and 6 bases lay outside the gene matches. Germline V gene data show CDR1 as MDHEN and CDR2 as SYDVKM. The CDR3 has 15 residues. Written as DNA, the CDR3 is TGTGCCAGCAGTCCCACAGGGGGATACTACAATGAGCAGTTCTTC. It translates to CASSPTGGYYNEQFF. Full variable domain (rest looked up from reference TRBV28 and TRBJ2-1): DVKVTQSSRYLVKRTGEKVFLECVQDMDHENMFWYRQDPGLGLRLIYFSYDVKMKEKGDIPEGYSVSREKKERFSLILESASTNQTSMYLCASSPTGGYYNEQFFGPGTRLTVL.

The chain carries TRBV11-2 and TRBJ2-7; D not certain. Germline lookup yields CDR1 SGHAT and CDR2 FQNNGV. Trimming took off 1 base at V and 4 bases at J, with 8 bases between the two ends. The CDR3 extends over 13 amino acids. The CDR3 nucleotides read TGTGCCAGCAGCTTAGGGCCCGAATACGAGCAGTACTTC. It translates to CASSLGPEYEQYF.

The V gene is TRBV9, the J gene TRBJ1-1; D is unresolved. The CDR3 is 18 amino acids. Deletions cut 0 bases from V and 6 bases from J, with 24 bases between. Germline V gene sequence: CDR1 SGDLS, CDR2 YYNGEE. In DNA form, the CDR3 reads TGTGCCAGCAGCGTAGGCTTCGGTAGGGTTGTGTTTGGGTCTGAAGCTTTCTTT. This encodes CASSVGFGRVVFGSEAFF.

The chain joins TRBV2 to TRBJ2-7, with D uncertain. V lost 5 bases to trimming and J lost 4 bases, with 15 bases between them. The V gene's germline CDR1 is SNHLY and CDR2 FYNNEI. This CDR3 spans 14 amino acids. In nucleotides, the CDR3 is TGTGCCAGCAGTACCATTCTTAGTCTGTACGAGCAGTACTTC. Its translation is CASSTILSLYEQYF.

V gene TRBV30 combines with J gene TRBJ2-1, with D possibly called TRBD1 or TRBD2 (5 bases each). Germline V gene sequence: CDR1 GTSNPN, CDR2 SVGIG (reference sequence). With 7 bases removed from V and 12 bases from J, the gap between germline ends came to 19 bases. CDR3 length: 12 residues. CDR3 DNA: TGTGCCTCGATTCCGGGGCCCAACCGGCAGTTCTTC. It specifies CASIPGPNRQFF. Together with reference TRBV30 and TRBJ2-1, the CDR3 gives the full variable domain: SQTIHQWPATLVQPVGSPLSLECTVEGTSNPNLYWYRQAAGRGLQLLFYSVGIGQISSEVPQNLSASRPQDRQFILSSKKLLLSDSGFYLCASIPGPNRQFFGPGTRLTVL.

V and J are TRBV9 and TRBJ1-1; no clear D gene. CDR3 length: 14 amino acids. Per germline, CDR1 SGDLS and CDR2 YYNGEE. V lost 3 bases and J lost 1, with 10 bases in between. The CDR3 loop is CASSGGETNTEAFF. The CDR3 DNA follows: TGTGCCAGCAGCGGCGGGGAGACGAACACTGAAGCTTTCTTT.

The chain has TRBV27 and TRBJ2-5; D ambiguous. The CDR3 runs to 16 residues. Germline V gives CDR1 MNHEY, CDR2 SMNVEV (reference sequence). V was pared by 5 bases and J by 1 base, with 17 bases between. The CDR3, as DNA: TGTGCCAGCAGTGGAGAGTTCCACACCCTCCAAGAGACCCAGTACTTC. This gives the protein CASSGEFHTLQETQYF.

The rearrangement joins TRBV4-3 to TRBJ2-2; the match to TRBD2 covers 7 bases. V was clipped by 3 bases and J by 1 base; unmatched bases: 2. The germline V gene encodes CDR1 LGHNA and CDR2 YSLEER. This CDR3 region has 15 residues. DNA for the CDR3: TGCGCCAGCAGCCATAGCGGGTTGAACACCGGGGAGCTGTTTTTT. Translation gives CASSHSGLNTGELFF.

CDR3: CASSFEGNSYNEQFF. For the CDR3, the DNA is TGTGCCAGCAGTTTCGAAGGGAACTCCTACAATGAGCAGTTCTTC. This chain links TRBV28 with TRBJ2-1; D call uncertain. V dropped 3 bases and J dropped 0 bases, with 9 bases sitting between them. The germline CDR1 and CDR2 sequences are MDHEN and SYDVKM. The CDR3 runs to 15 residues.

As DNA, the CDR3 is TGCGCCAGCAGCCAGGAACAGGGCTCCTACGAGCAGTACTTC. Translating it yields CASSQEQGSYEQYF. The chain is built from TRBV4-1 and TRBJ2-7, with D tentatively TRBD1 (6 bases). V was clipped by 3 bases and J by 0 bases, with 9 bases between them. In germline, CDR1 is MGHRA, CDR2 YSYEKL. The CDR3 covers 14 residues.

CDR3 loop: CASGTGGLGTEAFF. In DNA, the CDR3 is TGTGCCAGCGGGACAGGGGGCTTGGGCACTGAAGCTTTCTTT. The chain joins TRBV14 to TRBJ1-1; 12 bases fit TRBD1. Germline assignment: CDR1 SGHDN and CDR2 FVKESK. The CDR3 consists of 14 residues. Trimming took 8 bases from V and 4 from J; bases not matched to a gene: 5.

The chain employs TRBV19 and TRBJ2-3; D perhaps matches TRBD2 (6 bases). The CDR3 consists of 15 residues. Trimming shortened V by 4 bases and J by 0 bases, and 11 bases separated the two germline ends. CDR1 and CDR2 from the germline V gene are LNHDA and SQIVND (reference sequence). The CDR3 here is CASSTTSLSTDTQYF. CDR3 nucleotides: TGTGCCAGTAGTACAACTAGCTTGAGCACAGATACGCAGTATTTT. Full variable domain (missing parts from reference TRBV19 and TRBJ2-3): DGGITQSPKYLFRKEGQNVTLSCEQNLNHDAMYWYRQDPGQGLRLIYYSQIVNDFQKGDIAEGYSVSREKKESFPLTVTSAQKNPTAFYLCASSTTSLSTDTQYFGPGTRLTVL.

Only a few counts were recorded for this clone. The rearrangement links TRBV7-9 to TRBJ1-1, with 8 bases lining up with TRBD1. Germline V gives CDR1 SEHNR, CDR2 FQNEAQ (reference sequence). The CDR3 is 12 residues long. After removal of 6 bases from V and 7 bases from J, the junction contained 4 bases not matched to a gene. DNA for the CDR3: TGTGCCAGCAGGACAGGGGCCCTTGAAGCTTTCTTT. Translated, it gives CASRTGALEAFF.

The chain employs TRBV5-1 and TRBJ2-7; a possible D gene is TRBD2 (7 bases). Trimming pared 5 bases from V and 3 bases from J, leaving 18 bases between. There are 15 residues in the CDR3. Germline V lookup: CDR1 SGHRS, CDR2 YFSETQ. The CDR3: CASRLSGEGYYEQYF. For the CDR3, the DNA is TGCGCCAGCAGACTGTCAGGGGAGGGCTACTACGAGCAGTACTTC.

This clone was recorded only once. Other DNA variants within this sample encode the same CDR3. V gene TRBV6-1 combines with J gene TRBJ2-7, with 12 bases fitting TRBD2. Trimming took 3 bases from V and 3 from J; bases not matched to a gene: 3. Germline V lookup: CDR1 MNHNS, CDR2 SASEGT. The CDR3 spans 15 residues. The CDR3 nucleotides read TGTGCCAGCAGTGAGGGACTAGCGGGTCTCTACGAGCAGTACTTC. Translation: CASSEGLAGLYEQYF.

The chain recombines TRBV9 with TRBJ2-2; D call uncertain. The germline gives CDR1 SGDLS, CDR2 YYNGEE. This CDR3 has 15 amino acids. With 6 bases removed from V and 1 base from J, the gap between germline ends came to 13 bases. CDR3 loop: CASTPGRKNTGELFF. Here the CDR3 DNA reads TGTGCCAGCACCCCCGGACGGAAGAACACCGGGGAGCTGTTTTTT.

The chain has TRBV5-6 and TRBJ2-6; no reliable D call. Trimming took 2 bases from V and 0 from J, leaving 6 bases between them. The germline V gene has CDR1 SGHDT and CDR2 YYEEEE. The length of the CDR3 is 15 residues. In nucleotides, the CDR3 is TGTGCCAGCAGCTTCTTTTACTCTGGGGCCAACGTCCTGACTTTC. It is translated as CASSFFYSGANVLTF.

This chain joins TRBV28 and TRBJ1-1; D unclear. The length of the CDR3 is 14 residues. CDR1 and CDR2 (germline): MDHEN, SYDVKM. With 2 bases removed from V and 4 bases from J, the gap between germline ends came to 11 bases. CDR3 sequence: CASSLRPWVTEAFF. CDR3 sequence (DNA): TGTGCCAGCAGTTTACGGCCCTGGGTCACTGAAGCTTTCTTT.

The chain joins TRBV9 to TRBJ1-3, with no clear D. The CDR3 loop spans 15 amino acids. V shed 0 bases and J shed 0 bases, with 7 bases lying between them. Germline V gives CDR1 SGDLS, CDR2 YYNGEE. CDR3: CASSVDNFSGNTIYF. Here the CDR3 DNA reads TGTGCCAGCAGCGTAGACAACTTCTCTGGAAACACCATATATTTT.

This chain joins TRBV27 and TRBJ1-2; 10 bases match TRBD1. The germline CDR1 and CDR2 sequences are MNHEY and SMNVEV (reference sequence). This CDR3 has 15 residues. V was pared by 6 bases and J by 3 bases, with 7 bases of the junction left unmatched. As DNA, the CDR3 is TGTGCCAGCAGGGCTGACAGGGGGCAGCACTATGGCTACACCTTC. It encodes CASRADRGQHYGYTF.

The chain links TRBV4-1 to TRBJ1-5, with no clear D. The V and J ends lost 5 bases and 4 bases respectively, with 12 bases between them. In germline, CDR1 is MGHRA, CDR2 YSYEKL. The CDR3 is 14 amino acids. The CDR3 DNA reads as TGCGCCAGCAGCTACTCCACGGAGAATCAGCCCCAGCATTTT. Residues: CASSYSTENQPQHF.

The chain has TRBV19 and TRBJ2-1; D is undetermined. Trimming removed 2 bases from V and 3 bases from J, with 8 bases in between. The CDR3 consists of 14 residues. Germline-derived CDR1 and CDR2 are LNHDA and SQIVND (reference sequence). This CDR3 is CASSINYFYNEQFF. In nucleotides, the CDR3 is TGTGCCAGTAGTATAAACTACTTCTACAATGAGCAGTTCTTC.

The chain links TRBV25-1 to TRBJ2-1, with 9 bases that match TRBD2. The germline V gene encodes CDR1 MGHDK and CDR2 SYGVNS. With 4 bases clipped from V and 4 bases from J, the junction kept 11 bases outside the gene matches. The CDR3 is 17 residues long. The CDR3 bases are TGTGCCAGCAGTGTCAGACTAGCGGAGACACCTTACAATGAGCAGTTCTTC. Translation: CASSVRLAETPYNEQFF.

The chain is built from TRBV19 and TRBJ2-3, with 8 bases aligning to TRBD2. The CDR3 sequence is 13 residues long. Germline CDR1 reads LNHDA; CDR2 reads SQIVND (reference sequence). Trimming removed 10 bases from V and 2 bases from J; junction bases left unmatched: 5. CDR3 sequence (DNA): TGTGCCACTCTACTAGCGGACACAGATACGCAGTATTTT. Its translation is CATLLADTDTQYF.